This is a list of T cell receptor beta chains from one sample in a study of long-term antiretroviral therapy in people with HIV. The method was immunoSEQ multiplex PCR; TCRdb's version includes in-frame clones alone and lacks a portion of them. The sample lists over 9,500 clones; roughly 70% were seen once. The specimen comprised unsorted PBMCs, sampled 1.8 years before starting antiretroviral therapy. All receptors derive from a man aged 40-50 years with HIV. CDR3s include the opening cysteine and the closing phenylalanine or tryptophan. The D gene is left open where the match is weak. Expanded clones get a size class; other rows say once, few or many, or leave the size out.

TGCAGCGTTGTTCGGGGATCCTACGAGCAGTACTTC	CSVVRGSYEQYF	.	TRBV29-1	TRBJ2-7	.	12
TGTGCCAGCAGTGAAGGGGACAGCTTCGTACCCCTCCACTTT	CASSEGDSFVPLHF	TRBD1	TRBV6-1	TRBJ1-6	.	14
TGTGCCAGCAGCGTGGACAGTGGAAGTGAAAAACTGTTTTTT	CASSVDSGSEKLFF	.	TRBV9	TRBJ1-4	.	14
TGTGCCAGCAGCTTAAATAGTCCGGGCTCTGGAAACACCATATATTTT	CASSLNSPGSGNTIYF	.	TRBV7-2	TRBJ1-3	.	16
.	CASSLGTGTNQPQHF	.	TRBV6-5	TRBJ1-5	few	15
TGTGCCAGCAGCTTTTGGACAGGGGGCAACTATGGCTACACCTTC	CASSFWTGGNYGYTF	TRBD1	TRBV7-2	TRBJ1-2	.	15
TGTGCCAGCAGTCCGCAGAACGCTGGAAACACCATATATTTT	CASSPQNAGNTIYF	.	TRBV27	TRBJ1-3	.	14
TGTGCCAGTTCTCGGTCTAGCTCCTACAATGAGCAGTTCTTC	CASSRSSSYNEQFF	.	TRBV9	TRBJ2-1	.	14
TGTGCCTGGAGTGTAGGACAGTCGGGACAGCCCCAGCATTTT	CAWSVGQSGQPQHF	.	TRBV30	TRBJ1-5	.	14
TGTGCCAGCAGCTTACGCTACAACACTGAAGCTTTCTTT	CASSLRYNTEAFF	.	TRBV7-8	TRBJ1-1	.	13
TGCACCAGCAGCCAAGATTATGGGACAGCGAAAGAGACCCAGTACTTC	CTSSQDYGTAKETQYF	.	TRBV1	TRBJ2-5	.	16
TGTGCCACCCAGGGACAGGGCTATAATTCACCCCTCCACTTT	CATQGQGYNSPLHF	TRBD1	TRBV6-5	TRBJ1-6	.	14
TGTGCCTGGAGGGCCCTTACCTCCTACGAGCAGTACTTC	CAWRALTSYEQYF	.	TRBV30	TRBJ2-7	.	13
TGTGCCAGCAGCTTGACTAATTCACCCCTCCACTTT	CASSLTNSPLHF	.	TRBV7-9	TRBJ1-6	.	12
TGTGCCACCAGCAGGGGGACAGGAGGCCCCTACGAGCAGTACTTC	CATSRGTGGPYEQYF	TRBD1	TRBV15	TRBJ2-7	.	15
TGCGCCAGCAGCTTGGGGACAGGGGTTTTCTATGGCTACACCTTC	CASSLGTGVFYGYTF	TRBD1	TRBV5-1	TRBJ1-2	few	15
TGTGCCAGCAGCCCCCTCGGGGCATCGGTAGAGACCCAGTACTTC	CASSPLGASVETQYF	.	TRBV11-2	TRBJ2-5	few	15
TGTGCCAGCAGCTTACTCCAGGGGAACACTGAAGCTTTCTTT	CASSLLQGNTEAFF	.	TRBV7-9	TRBJ1-1	few	14
TGCGCCAGCAGCCGCACCGGGACAGACTCCTACGAGCAGTACTTC	CASSRTGTDSYEQYF	TRBD1	TRBV5-1	TRBJ2-7	.	15
TGTGCCAGCAGTGACTCGTTAGGTCTCGTCCTGTTGCGGGCCAACGTCCTGACTTTC	CASSDSLGLVLLRANVLTF	.	TRBV6-4	TRBJ2-6	.	19
TGTGCCATCAGCCGGGACAGCGCCTACGAGCAGTACTTC	CAISRDSAYEQYF	TRBD1	TRBV10-3	TRBJ2-7	.	13
TGTGCCAGCAAATCCGGTTCGGGGGCCTCCTCCTACGAGCAGTACTTC	CASKSGSGASSYEQYF	.	TRBV13	TRBJ2-7	.	16
TGTGCCAGCACCGAAGACAGATACGAGCAGTACTTC	CASTEDRYEQYF	.	TRBV28	TRBJ2-7	medium-sized	12
TGTGCCAGCAGTGCTTCGGGACAGGCCTACTCTGGAAACACCATATATTTT	CASSASGQAYSGNTIYF	TRBD1	TRBV2	TRBJ1-3	.	17
TGCGCCAGCTCCCCCACCGGGTATAGCAATCAGCCCCAGCATTTT	CASSPTGYSNQPQHF	.	TRBV5-1	TRBJ1-5	.	15
TGTGCCAGCAGTTTGGCAGGGAAGAAGCAGTTCTTC	CASSLAGKKQFF	.	TRBV27	TRBJ2-1	.	12
TGTGCCAGCAGCATTAGGCTCGCCACAGGGCCTGCAGACTATGGCTACACCTTC	CASSIRLATGPADYGYTF	.	TRBV27	TRBJ1-2	.	18
TGTGCCAGCAGCGACTATACGGGACTAGCAGACACCGGGGAGCTGTTTTTT	CASSDYTGLADTGELFF	TRBD2	TRBV5-6	TRBJ2-2	once	17
TGTGCCAGCAGTTTATCGGGCCAGGGGCTTAGTAGGGGCTATAATTCACCCCTCCACTTT	CASSLSGQGLSRGYNSPLHF	.	TRBV27	TRBJ1-6	.	20
TGCAGCGTTGCCATGGGGCGGGTTTATGGCTACACCTTC	CSVAMGRVYGYTF	.	TRBV29-1	TRBJ1-2	.	13
TGTGCCAGCAGACGGACAGTGGCCTACGAGCAGTACTTC	CASRRTVAYEQYF	.	TRBV27	TRBJ2-7	.	13
TGTGCCAGCAGCTCCCGGGACACCCCCGGCTATGGCTACACCTTC	CASSSRDTPGYGYTF	.	TRBV11-2	TRBJ1-2	.	15
TGTGCCACCCGGGGGAAGGGTCTAGCCAAAAACATTCAGTACTTC	CATRGKGLAKNIQYF	.	TRBV19	TRBJ2-4	.	15
TGCGCCAGCAGCCCCGACAGAGTAGTCTCCTACGAGCAGTACTTC	CASSPDRVVSYEQYF	.	TRBV5-1	TRBJ2-7	.	15
TGTGCCAGCAGTTACACCATAACGACAGCGACCTACGAGCAGTACTTC	CASSYTITTATYEQYF	.	TRBV6-5	TRBJ2-7	.	16
TGTGCTAGTGGTCTCACCGGGACAGGTAATCAGCCCCAGCATTTT	CASGLTGTGNQPQHF	TRBD1	TRBV12-5	TRBJ1-5	.	15
TGCGCCAGCAGCCTCACCGAAGGGGGCACTGAAGCTTTCTTT	CASSLTEGGTEAFF	.	TRBV5-1	TRBJ1-1	.	14
TGTGCCAGCAGCTCGTGGGGTGGGTCTAACTATGGCTACACCTTC	CASSSWGGSNYGYTF	.	TRBV7-2	TRBJ1-2	.	15
TGCGCCAGCAGCTTGGTTGGCAATCAGCCCCAGCATTTT	CASSLVGNQPQHF	.	TRBV5-1	TRBJ1-5	.	13
TGCGCCAGCAGTGAGCCGACAGTCTCTGGAAACACCATATATTTT	CASSEPTVSGNTIYF	.	TRBV10-2	TRBJ1-3	.	15
TGTGCCAGCAGTAACCGGGACAGGGGGCTCTATGGCTACACCTTC	CASSNRDRGLYGYTF	TRBD1	TRBV2	TRBJ1-2	.	15
TGCGCCAGCAGCTCCAGGTCCGCGAGCTCCTACGAGCAGTACTTC	CASSSRSASSYEQYF	.	TRBV5-1	TRBJ2-7	once	15
TGTGCCAGCAAAGGATCGGGGGGGTCCTACGAGCAGTACTTC	CASKGSGGSYEQYF	TRBD2	TRBV27	TRBJ2-7	.	14
TGTGCCAGCAGCAGACCCGGGACTAGCGGGTACGCACCCACAGATACGCAGTATTTT	CASSRPGTSGYAPTDTQYF	.	TRBV21-1	TRBJ2-3	.	19
TGTGCCAGCAGTAGGACTAGCGGGCGGGATACGCAGTATTTT	CASSRTSGRDTQYF	TRBD2	TRBV6-6	TRBJ2-3	once	14
TGTGCCAGCAGTTTCGCAGGGCCCACAGATACGCAGTATTTT	CASSFAGPTDTQYF	.	TRBV27	TRBJ2-3	.	14
TGTGCCAGCAGCTTAGGAAGGGGACAGATAGAAAAACTGTTTTTT	CASSLGRGQIEKLFF	TRBD1	TRBV7-9	TRBJ1-4	.	15
TGCGCCAGCAATAATCAAGGGGGGACGGAGCAGTACTTC	CASNNQGGTEQYF	.	TRBV5-1	TRBJ2-7	.	13
TGTGCTAGTGGTTTGGCTTTGGTGGGACAGGGATCAGATACGCAGTATTTT	CASGLALVGQGSDTQYF	TRBD1	TRBV12-5	TRBJ2-3	.	17
TGCGCCAGCAGCAACCCGGGACTCGGGAACGAAGAGACCCAGTACTTC	CASSNPGLGNEETQYF	.	TRBV5-1	TRBJ2-5	once	16
TGTGCCAGTAGTCAGCTCCGGGACAGGGTAGACGAGCAGTACTTC	CASSQLRDRVDEQYF	TRBD1	TRBV19	TRBJ2-7	.	15
TGTGCCACCCTCGGGGGGGAGCACGAGCAGTACTTC	CATLGGEHEQYF	TRBD2	TRBV6-5	TRBJ2-7	.	12
TGTGCCAGCAGTCGGGACAGCATCGCAACTAATGAAAAACTGTTTTTT	CASSRDSIATNEKLFF	TRBD1	TRBV6-6	TRBJ1-4	.	16
TGTGCCAGCAGAGCCCGGGACAGGGGGCAGACCCAGTACTTC	CASRARDRGQTQYF	TRBD1	TRBV6-1	TRBJ2-5	.	14
TGTGCCAGCAGCTTGGGTTCTGGGAGGGTGAACACTGAAGCTTTCTTT	CASSLGSGRVNTEAFF	.	TRBV5-4	TRBJ1-1	.	16
TGTGCCAGCAGCTTCCGGGCCGCGAACTCCTACGAGCAGTACTTC	CASSFRAANSYEQYF	.	TRBV7-9	TRBJ2-7	.	15
TGTGCCAGCTCACCACTCCGCGGGGGGGGATCCTACAATGAGCAGTTCTTC	CASSPLRGGGSYNEQFF	TRBD2	TRBV18	TRBJ2-1	.	17
TGTGCCAGCAGCCGGTCGGGGGCCATCTACAATGAGCAGTTCTTC	CASSRSGAIYNEQFF	.	TRBV7-8	TRBJ2-1	.	15